The present T cell receptor (beta chain) was sequenced within a study of shared clonotypes between healthy human individuals. Across the whole study: Donors consisted of a couple of women and three men between 18 and 49. The study, taken as a whole, reports: With several donors compared, 4% to 5% of naive CD4 clonotypes were shared.

TCRdb's table, derived via immunoSEQ multiplex PCR, lists solely in-frame clones and lacks some. There are about 2.1 million clones in the sample; 90% to 95% occur only once, and 1.5% to 2% lies in the top ten. Naive CD8 populations comprised CD45RO-negative cells positively selected for CCR7, excluding terminally differentiated effector memory CD45RA+ cells. All of the donors resided in Nashville, Tennessee, and each was a Caucasian adult. CDR3 size: 16 residues. After removal of 4 bases from V and 6 bases from J, the junction contained 8 bases not matched to a gene. Germline V CDR1 and CDR2: SEHNR, FQNEAQ (reference sequence). As regards this clone: Its target is unknown.

The clonotype originates from a man aged 18-30 years in good health. Some clones in this sample may be carry-over from other donors' samples. The chain employs TRBV7-9 and TRBJ2-2; 10 bases are a match to TRBD1. Material for sequencing was naive CD8+ T cells from PBMCs. The CDR3 DNA follows: TGTGCCAGCAGCTCCGACAGGGGGCGCCGTCCCGGGGAGCTGTTTTTT. Translation: CASSSDRGRRPGELFF.